This T cell receptor beta chain was captured by sequencing in a study of shared clonotypes between healthy human individuals. As for the study in general: The people who gave samples were a couple of women and a few men aged 18 to 49.

Trimming shortened V by 0 bases and J by 13 bases, and 20 bases separated the two germline ends. This CDR3 comprises 16 residues. CDR1 is SGHNT, CDR2 YYREEE, per germline (reference sequence). This was a deep-level run. Profiling relied on immunoSEQ multiplex PCR, and the TCRdb table lists in-frame clones only, not all of them. The sample yields approximately 980,000 clones, around 80% seen once. Overall study results and limits: Rarefaction curves obtained for sorted subsets showed sequencing incomplete despite large depth.

From CD4+ cells came CD45RA+ naive and CD45RA-negative memory subsets. The table lists this clone with a count of one. Its specificity is unknown. The chain employs TRBV5-4 and TRBJ1-6, with a possible D match to TRBD1 (6 bases). The sequence came from a man between 18 and 35 years old in good health. Source material: memory CD4+ T cells sorted from blood. Subset denoted: CD45RA-negative fraction. CDR3 sequence (DNA): TGTGCCAGCAGCTTGGACGGGGGACGGACAGATAGGCCCCTCCACTTT. It codes for CASSLDGGRTDRPLHF.